This T cell receptor (beta chain) was recovered during a study of T cell repertoires in cytomegalovirus infection. Study-wide context: Through public TCR beta signatures, both CMV infection and matching HLA type were indicated.

About this clonotype itself: The antigen remains unidentified.

Broader study findings: Dominating the ex vivo response were HLA-C-restricted CMV-specific TCR beta clonotypes.

CDR3 size: 13 residues. The ends were cut back, 5 bases at V and 1 base at J, with 8 bases in the middle. Germline V CDR1 and CDR2: SNHLY, FYNNEI. TCRdb re-called the reads with MiXCR, one entry per CDR3 protein. In the table there are approximately 630,000 distinct CDR3 sequences, 20% to 25% of which are singletons. Input material: CD8+ T cells from PBMCs. This clonotype was sampled from a human donor in good health (CMV status not recorded). Some clones in this sample may be carry-over from other donors' samples. The rearrangement links TRBV2 to TRBJ1-2; possibly TRBD1 for D (6 bases). CDR3 coding DNA: TGTGCCAGCAGTCCGGGACATAACTATGGCTACACCTTC. The encoded protein is CASSPGHNYGYTF.